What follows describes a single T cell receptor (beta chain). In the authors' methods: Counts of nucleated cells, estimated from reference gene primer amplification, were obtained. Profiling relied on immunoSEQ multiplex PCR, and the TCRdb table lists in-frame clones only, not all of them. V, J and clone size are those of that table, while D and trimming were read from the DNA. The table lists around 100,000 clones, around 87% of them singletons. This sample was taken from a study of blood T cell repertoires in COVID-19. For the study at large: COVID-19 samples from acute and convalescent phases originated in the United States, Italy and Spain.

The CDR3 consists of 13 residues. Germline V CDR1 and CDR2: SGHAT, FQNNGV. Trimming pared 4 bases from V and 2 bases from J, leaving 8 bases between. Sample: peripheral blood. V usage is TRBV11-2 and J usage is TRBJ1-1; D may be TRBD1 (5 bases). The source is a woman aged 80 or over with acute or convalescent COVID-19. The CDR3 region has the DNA TGTGCCAGCAGCTCGCAGGGTAACACTGAAGCTTTCTTT. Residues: CASSSQGNTEAFF. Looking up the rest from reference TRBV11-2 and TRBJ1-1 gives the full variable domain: EAGVAQSPRYKIIEKRQSVAFWCNPISGHATLYWYQQILGQGPKLLIQFQNNGVVDDSQLPKDRFSAERLKGVDSTLKIQPAKLEDSAVYLCASSSQGNTEAFFGQGTRLTVV.